Described below is a single TCR beta chain sequence and its context. Then a second PCR, running roughly 6 to 12 cycles, was carried out with a sample-barcoded 5' primer and a J-beta primer mix. Carrying 12 random nucleotides, a template-switch adaptor labeled each individual cDNA molecule. CDR3-containing paired-end reads numbered at least 2.5 million in each sample. TCRdb reprocessed the 5' RACE reads via MiXCR and lists one record per CDR3 protein. The sample lists roughly 700,000 distinct CDR3 sequences, roughly 25% occurring once. Isolation recovered at least 7 million PBMCs from every sample. V gave up 1 base and J gave up 9 bases; unmatched junction bases: 2. This CDR3 region has 13 residues. Germline CDR1 and CDR2: SEHNR and FQNEAQ (reference sequence). This sample was taken from a study of blood T cells in healthy people across ages. These data are also associated with another study on T cells of mothers and their children.

The TCR originated in a boy under 18 in good health. Sequenced: blood. V usage is TRBV7-9 and J usage is TRBJ2-1; the match to TRBD1 covers 8 bases. This CDR3 is CASSLDQGAEQFF. CDR3 DNA sequence: TGTGCCAGCAGCTTAGATCAGGGGGCTGAGCAGTTCTTC.